Shown below are 30 T cell receptor beta chains from a single sample sequenced in a study of cytomegalovirus exposure and HLA in healthy donors. With 60 Vbeta and 13 Jbeta primers, the PCR was carried out. Clones were read by immunoSEQ multiplex PCR, and TCRdb kept only the in-frame ones, dropping some. The repertoire table contains over 100,000 clones. The material sequenced was PBMCs. Source of these receptors: a middle-aged woman in good health and CMV-seropositive.

The J gene is TRBJ2-7, the V gene TRBV27, with D possibly being TRBD2 (6 bases). V was pared by 2 bases and J by 7 bases, with 9 bases between. This CDR3 spans 12 amino acids. CDR1 and CDR2 (germline): MNHEY, SMNVEV (reference sequence). In DNA form, the CDR3 reads TGTGCCAGCAGTTTAAACGGAGGGGAGCAGTACTTC. Encoded protein: CASSLNGGEQYF.

The chain is built from TRBV30 and TRBJ1-6, with D hard to call. The CDR3 loop spans 14 amino acids. Trimming pared 0 bases from V and 9 bases from J, leaving 12 bases between. Germline V lookup: CDR1 GTSNPN, CDR2 SVGIG (reference sequence). The CDR3 DNA follows: TGTGCCTGGAGTGTATTGGGAAGCGGTTCACCCCTCCACTTT. Translation gives CAWSVLGSGSPLHF.

The chain recombines TRBV7-9 with TRBJ2-7, with 10 positions matching TRBD2. CDR1 is SEHNR and CDR2 is FQNEAQ in the germline V gene (reference sequence). The CDR3 runs to 16 residues. V shed 4 bases and J 5 bases; nucleotides not matched to a gene: 11. CDR3 region: CASSSTLAGPPHEQYF. The CDR3 DNA reads as TGTGCCAGCAGCTCTACACTAGCGGGACCTCCCCACGAGCAGTACTTC.

V usage is TRBV5-8 and J usage is TRBJ2-5; 14 bases match TRBD2. The CDR3 runs to 15 residues. Germline trimming cut 4 bases from V and 5 bases from J; bases unmatched to any gene: 4. Germline V gene data show CDR1 as SGHTS and CDR2 as YDEGEE. The CDR3 loop is CASSKGLAGEETQYF. For the CDR3, the DNA is TGTGCCAGCAGCAAGGGACTAGCGGGAGAGGAGACCCAGTACTTC.

The CDR3 spells CASREDRNTEAFF. CDR3 bases: TGTGCCAGCAGAGAGGACAGGAACACTGAAGCTTTCTTT. The chain employs TRBV6-5 and TRBJ1-1; a weak D match, TRBD1 (6 bases). The CDR3 runs to 13 residues. In germline, CDR1 is MNHEY, CDR2 SVGAGI. V was cut by 6 bases and J by 1 base, with 9 bases left in between.

The chain couples TRBV6-5 to TRBJ1-4; 10 bases line up with TRBD1. The CDR3 runs to 14 residues. CDR1 and CDR2 from the germline V gene are MNHEY and SVGAGI. Trimming at V came to 7 bases and at J to 5 bases, leaving 4 bases not matched to a gene. The CDR3 sequence: CASNPDRGNEKLFF. The CDR3, as DNA: TGTGCCAGCAACCCGGACAGGGGGAATGAAAAACTGTTTTTT.

The V call is TRBV30, the J call TRBJ1-3, with D unresolved. Germline CDR1 is GTSNPN and CDR2 is SVGIG (reference sequence). This CDR3 has 13 amino acids. The V end was cut by 4 bases, the J end by 4 bases, with 11 bases between. The CDR3, as DNA: TGTGCCTGGAACGGGAACTCGGGAAACACCATATATTTT. It specifies CAWNGNSGNTIYF.

J is TRBJ2-7 and V is TRBV7-9, with a possible D match to TRBD2 (5 bases). The CDR3 has 15 residues. Germline V gene sequence: CDR1 SEHNR, CDR2 FQNEAQ (reference sequence). Deletions cut 5 bases from V and 3 bases from J, with 17 bases between. The CDR3 loop reads CASSGGARGLYEQYF. The CDR3, as DNA: TGTGCCAGCAGCGGAGGCGCTAGAGGGCTCTACGAGCAGTACTTC.

The CDR3 here is CASSREIAGNTGELFF. The CDR3 DNA follows: TGTGCCAGCAGCCGGGAAATTGCGGGGAACACCGGGGAGCTGTTTTTT. The chain joins TRBV5-5 to TRBJ2-2; D may be TRBD2 (5 bases). CDR1 and CDR2 from the germline V gene are SGHKS and YYEKEE (reference sequence). The V end lost 4 bases, the J end lost 1 base, and 14 bases lay between the germline ends. The CDR3 runs 16 residues.

The gene calls are TRBV5-1 and TRBJ2-5, with 8 bases that match TRBD2. Germline V lookup: CDR1 SGHRS, CDR2 YFSETQ. CDR3 size: 16 residues. The V segment lost 0 bases and the J segment 3 bases; nucleotides outside the gene matches: 7. The CDR3 DNA follows: TGCGCCAGCAGCTTGGAACCGGGAGGGCCAGAAGAGACCCAGTACTTC. This encodes CASSLEPGGPEETQYF.

The gene calls are TRBV15 and TRBJ2-7; TRBD1 agrees at 10 bases. Germline-derived CDR1 and CDR2 are LNHNV and YYDKDF (reference sequence). CDR3 length equals 14 residues. V was pared by 7 bases and J by 0 bases, with 3 bases of the junction left unmatched. CDR3 DNA: TGTGCCACCACCTGGGACAGGGGCTCCTACGAGCAGTACTTC. It codes for CATTWDRGSYEQYF.

The rearrangement joins TRBV7-9 to TRBJ2-5, with TRBD2 identical over 13 bases. The J call may be wrong; the DNA end is better matched by TRBJ2-7. Per germline, CDR1 SEHNR and CDR2 FQNEAQ (reference sequence). The CDR3 sequence is 16 residues long. CDR3 nucleotide sequence: TGTGCCAGCAGCCCGAAACTAGCGGGAGGGCCAAACGAGCAGTACTTC. This encodes CASSPKLAGGPNEQYF.

The genes are TRBV30 and TRBJ2-7; tentative D call: TRBD2 (5 bases). Germline CDR1 reads GTSNPN; CDR2 reads SVGIG (reference sequence). With 1 base removed from V and 1 base from J, the gap between germline ends came to 14 bases. CDR3 length: 15 residues. The CDR3 nucleotides read TGTGCCTGGAGTGGAGTGAGGGAGTTGTCCTACGAGCAGTACTTC. Its protein is CAWSGVRELSYEQYF.

V and J are TRBV19 and TRBJ2-7; 10 bases line up with TRBD2. Trimming cost V 5 bases and J 3 bases; bases outside gene matches: 7. Germline V gene sequence: CDR1 LNHDA, CDR2 SQIVND (reference sequence). The CDR3 extends over 15 amino acids. CDR3: CASSPLAGAVYEQYF. The CDR3 nucleotides read TGTGCCAGTAGTCCCCTAGCGGGAGCGGTCTACGAGCAGTACTTC.

V and J are TRBV10-3 and TRBJ1-1; D might be TRBD1 (5 bases). CDR3 length equals 14 residues. CDR1 is ENHRY and CDR2 is SYGVKD in the germline V gene. Trimming took 2 bases from V and 3 from J, leaving 10 bases between them. As DNA, the CDR3 is TGTGCCATCAGTGAGGTAGTAGGGGACACTGAAGCTTTCTTT. This sequence encodes CAISEVVGDTEAFF.

This chain uses TRBV30 with TRBJ1-1, with 7 nucleotides matching TRBD1. Germline CDR1 GTSNPN, CDR2 SVGIG (reference sequence). The J segment lost 7 bases and the V segment lost 0 bases, leaving 8 bases of the junction unmatched. The CDR3 spans 14 residues. The CDR3 DNA reads as TGTGCCTGGAGTGTAAATCCAGGGGGGAATGAAGCTTTCTTT. Translating gives CAWSVNPGGNEAFF.

The genes are TRBV27 and TRBJ1-2, with a possible D match to TRBD1 (6 bases). The V end lost 3 bases, the J end lost 8 bases, and 13 bases lay between the germline ends. The germline V gene encodes CDR1 MNHEY and CDR2 SMNVEV (reference sequence). This CDR3 has 13 amino acids. The CDR3 here is CASSLAPQGGYTF. CDR3 coding DNA: TGTGCCAGCAGTTTGGCTCCTCAGGGGGGCTACACCTTC.

The chain employs TRBV18 and TRBJ2-3; possible D gene TRBD1, 6 bases. Per the germline V gene, CDR1 is KGHSH and CDR2 is LQKENI. V was clipped by 4 bases and J by 2 bases, with 7 bases between them. The CDR3 totals 13 residues. The CDR3 DNA reads as TGTGCCAGCTCACGGGACACCACAGATACGCAGTATTTT. Translation gives CASSRDTTDTQYF.

The chain joins TRBV4-1 to TRBJ2-3; TRBD2 agrees at 9 bases. Germline V gene sequence: CDR1 MGHRA, CDR2 YSYEKL. With 2 bases clipped from V and 3 bases from J, the junction kept 12 bases outside the gene matches. The CDR3 is 18 amino acids. In nucleotides, the CDR3 is TGCGCCAGCAGCCAAAGCGTTGTAGCGGGAGTCGGGACAGATACGCAGTATTTT. Encoded protein: CASSQSVVAGVGTDTQYF.

The chain links TRBV27 to TRBJ2-1, with D possibly matching TRBD1 (5 bases). Between the trimmed V and J ends, which lost 6 bases and 7 bases, there was a span of 19 bases. CDR1 and CDR2 from the germline V gene are MNHEY and SMNVEV (reference sequence). The CDR3 length is 15 residues. CDR3 in amino acids: CASSRQILNQNEQFF. Written as DNA, the CDR3 is TGTGCCAGCAGCCGACAGATATTGAATCAGAATGAGCAGTTCTTC.

This chain links TRBV4-1 with TRBJ1-1, with unresolved D. Trimming left V 2 bases short and J 1 base short, with 5 bases between. Germline lookup yields CDR1 MGHRA and CDR2 YSYEKL. The CDR3 is 13 residues long. The CDR3 sequence is CASSQIRNTEAFF. The CDR3 DNA is TGCGCCAGCAGCCAAATCAGGAACACTGAAGCTTTCTTT.

This chain links TRBV4-1 with TRBJ1-5, with unresolved D. The V end was cut by 5 bases, the J end by 5 bases, with 13 bases between. The CDR3 runs 14 residues. CDR1 and CDR2 from the germline V gene are MGHRA and YSYEKL. The chain's CDR3 is CASSKTGADQPQHF. CDR3 coding DNA: TGCGCCAGCAGCAAAACGGGTGCTGATCAGCCCCAGCATTTT.

The CDR3 loop reads CASSPQENRDSEKLFF. Written as DNA, the CDR3 is TGTGCCAGCTCACCACAAGAAAACCGGGACTCAGAAAAACTGTTTTTT. The chain joins TRBV18 to TRBJ1-4, with a possible D match to TRBD1 (5 bases). The V and J ends lost 1 base and 8 bases respectively, with 17 bases between them. This CDR3 comprises 16 residues. The germline CDR1 and CDR2 sequences are KGHSH and LQKENI.

The chain joins TRBV19 to TRBJ1-1; TRBD1 matches at 7 bases. Looked up from germline, CDR1 is LNHDA and CDR2 is SQIVND (reference sequence). Trimming at V came to 5 bases and at J to 5 bases, leaving 8 bases not matched to a gene. There are 14 residues in the CDR3. The CDR3 bases are TGTGCCAGTAGTCGCGGACAGGTTGGGACTGAAGCTTTCTTT. This gives the protein CASSRGQVGTEAFF.

The chain joins TRBV6-5 to TRBJ2-1, with D possibly TRBD1 on 6 matching bases. With 4 bases removed from V and 7 bases from J, the gap between germline ends came to 8 bases. This CDR3 is built from 12 residues. Germline V lookup: CDR1 MNHEY, CDR2 SVGAGI. The CDR3 nucleotides are TGTGCCAGCAGTTCCCAGGGGAATGAGCAGTTCTTC. The encoded protein is CASSSQGNEQFF.

The chain couples TRBV29-1 to TRBJ2-1; D gene unclear. Trimming left V 4 bases short and J 10 bases short, with 5 bases between. From germline, CDR1 is SQVTM and CDR2 ANQGSEA. This CDR3 region has 9 residues. The CDR3 here is CSVGAEQFF. The CDR3 bases are TGCAGCGTTGGGGCAGAGCAGTTCTTC.

The chain is built from TRBV6-1 and TRBJ2-7; 7 bases map to TRBD2. CDR1 is MNHNS and CDR2 is SASEGT in the germline V gene. The CDR3 consists of 13 residues. J lost 13 bases, V lost 2 bases, and 11 bases had no gene match. CDR3: CASSEMASGSIYF. The DNA of the CDR3 is TGTGCCAGCAGTGAAATGGCTAGCGGCAGCATCTACTTC.

The rearrangement uses TRBV28 and TRBJ2-7; maybe TRBD1 (5 bases). This CDR3 contains 17 residues. V gave up 4 bases and J gave up 5 bases, with 24 bases separating them. Germline V CDR1 and CDR2: MDHEN, SYDVKM. In DNA, the CDR3 is TGTGCCAGCAGTTCATTGGGAAGTTATGTAGGGGCGGACGAGCAGTACTTC. Translation gives CASSSLGSYVGADEQYF.

The chain carries TRBV4-1 and TRBJ1-2; no firm D call. The CDR3 sequence is 14 residues long. Germline assignment: CDR1 MGHRA and CDR2 YSYEKL. Trimming shortened V by 1 base and J by 4 bases, and 10 bases separated the two germline ends. This CDR3 is CASSQGAQLYGYTF. The CDR3 DNA follows: TGCGCCAGCAGCCAAGGGGCACAGCTCTATGGCTACACCTTC.

J is TRBJ2-3 and V is TRBV27, with 8 bases that match TRBD2. V shed 6 bases, J shed 8 bases, and the junction held 10 bases outside the gene matches. The germline gives CDR1 MNHEY, CDR2 SMNVEV (reference sequence). This CDR3 has 14 residues. DNA of the CDR3: TGTGCCAGCAGAAGCGCGGGAGGAGTGGGTACGCAGTATTTT. Encoded protein: CASRSAGGVGTQYF.